This T cell receptor beta chain was recorded in a study of T cell responses to AZD1222 COVID-19 vaccine. Study-wide results and caveats: Donors in the cohort were predominantly white British and more often female, and clonal diversity was possibly underestimated.

Details on this clone: Its antigen is undetermined.

The protocol was immunoSEQ multiplex PCR, while the TCRdb copy is restricted to in-frame clones and leaves out a portion. The table includes 15,000 to 20,000 clones, roughly 90% detected once. Trimming took 0 bases from V and 11 from J, leaving 12 bases between them. CDR3 size: 13 residues. In germline, CDR1 is SGHRS, CDR2 YFSETQ. This sample comprised peripheral blood, obtained 28 days after the second AZD1222 dose. The rearrangement joins TRBV5-1 to TRBJ2-1; either TRBD1 or TRBD2 may supply D (5 bases each). This clonotype originated in an adult who received the AZD1222 COVID-19 vaccine. The CDR3 sequence is CASSLGGAPQQFF. The CDR3 DNA reads TGCGCCAGCAGCTTGGGAGGGGCTCCCCAGCAGTTCTTC.